The rows below give T cell receptor beta chains drawn from one sample of a study of cytomegalovirus exposure and HLA in healthy donors. Here immunoSEQ multiplex PCR was the method, and the copy in TCRdb shows in-frame clones only, minus some. The data show about 160,000 clones, 60% to 80% seen once. Sequencing was performed on PBMCs. The origin of the receptors is a male donor in good health and CMV-seronegative. Both conserved end residues are trimmed from each CDR3. The D gene is left open where the match is weak. Clone size appears in some rows only: once, few, many, or a class for an expanded clone.

clone size | D gene | V gene | CDR3 protein
NA | TRBD1 | TRBV7-3 | ASSLQGVEGSPLH
NA | NA | TRBV6-1 | ASRPQRNYYEQY
NA | NA | TRBV4-3 | ASSQDAGGANEKLF
NA | NA | TRBV11-2 | ASSLNVRGQETQY
NA | NA | TRBV2 | ASREEAGKLF
NA | TRBD2 | TRBV5-1 | ASSPSGGDSYQETQY
NA | NA | TRBV20-1 | SARDQIEQF
NA | NA | TRBV5-1 | ASSKDPEERISPLH
NA | TRBD1 | TRBV9 | ASSVGQGGEPQH
NA | TRBD2 | TRBV9 | ASSVGGGNTGELF
NA | NA | TRBV15 | ATSGRLMWEKAF
NA | TRBD1 | TRBV28 | ASRSQGARNQPQH
NA | TRBD1 | TRBV5-1 | ASSDGQGASPLH
few | NA | TRBV7-2 | ASSLGDSQETQY
NA | NA | TRBV4-3 | ASSQEAGRNQPQH
NA | TRBD1 | TRBV6-5 | ASSYGQGTGYT
NA | NA | TRBV27 | ASSLFSGDNVLT
NA | TRBD2 | TRBV5-4 | ASSSRLAGAQDTQY
NA | TRBD2 | TRBV30 | AFSGRVGETQY
NA | NA | TRBV30 | AWKDRASYEQY
NA | NA | TRBV18 | ASSPTTAGGNTIY
NA | TRBD1 | TRBV11-2 | ASSTPTGDGRRNSPLH
NA | NA | TRBV7-7 | ASSLDGGSYNEQF
NA | TRBD2 | TRBV7-9 | SSSLKAGGPISYNEQF
NA | NA | TRBV7-2 | ASSLDGLRSDTQY
NA | TRBD1 | TRBV7-2 | ASSRPGQGSGEQF
NA | TRBD2 | TRBV2 | ASSELAGEAGELF
NA | NA | TRBV6-6 | ASSPWSGENYGYT
NA | TRBD1 | TRBV5-8 | ASSSGQGGYGYT
NA | NA | TRBV25-1 | ASSEQIGGGYT
NA | NA | TRBV4-2 | ASSQEGRAANQPQH
NA | NA | TRBV6-5 | ASSPTKQGRVGAF
NA | NA | TRBV5-1 | ASSLEAIGGNTEAF
once | NA | TRBV18 | ASSHTDEKLF
NA | TRBD1 | TRBV7-2 | ASSSKGQERYEQY
NA | NA | TRBV2 | ASSDQTVRSGGYT
once | NA | TRBV6-5 | ASRAGFSNQPQH
once | TRBD1 | TRBV5-4 | ASRGSGTANTGELF
NA | TRBD1 | TRBV5-6 | ASSPPRDRGRTGELF
once | NA | TRBV9 | ASSAQGLFNYGYT
NA | TRBD2 | TRBV7-8 | ASSLREGTGELF
NA | NA | TRBV11-2 | ASSLNSGDLGEKLF
NA | NA | TRBV11-2 | ASSLAGTGSYEQY
NA | TRBD2 | TRBV28 | ASSAGTSGGPTYEQY
NA | NA | TRBV29-1 | SGAGSNYNEQF
NA | NA | TRBV11-2 | ASSRVGTPQEQY
NA | TRBD2 | TRBV7-3 | ASSLTPPVAGGGTDTQY
NA | NA | TRBV18 | ASSPPGGRGGSPLH
few | TRBD1 | TRBV20-1 | RAGQGPRLV
NA | TRBD1 | TRBV27 | ASSTGTVEAF
few | NA | TRBV2 | ASSGRGKGNQPQH
once | TRBD1 | TRBV6-1 | ASRAGQGANYGYT
NA | NA | TRBV19 | ASSLVAEKLF
few | NA | TRBV6-1 | ASSQGARAEAF
NA | TRBD1 | TRBV4-1 | ASSPDRGYEQY
few | NA | TRBV2 | ASSGGRGNEQF
NA | TRBD2 | TRBV7-9 | ASSLSASGTYEQY